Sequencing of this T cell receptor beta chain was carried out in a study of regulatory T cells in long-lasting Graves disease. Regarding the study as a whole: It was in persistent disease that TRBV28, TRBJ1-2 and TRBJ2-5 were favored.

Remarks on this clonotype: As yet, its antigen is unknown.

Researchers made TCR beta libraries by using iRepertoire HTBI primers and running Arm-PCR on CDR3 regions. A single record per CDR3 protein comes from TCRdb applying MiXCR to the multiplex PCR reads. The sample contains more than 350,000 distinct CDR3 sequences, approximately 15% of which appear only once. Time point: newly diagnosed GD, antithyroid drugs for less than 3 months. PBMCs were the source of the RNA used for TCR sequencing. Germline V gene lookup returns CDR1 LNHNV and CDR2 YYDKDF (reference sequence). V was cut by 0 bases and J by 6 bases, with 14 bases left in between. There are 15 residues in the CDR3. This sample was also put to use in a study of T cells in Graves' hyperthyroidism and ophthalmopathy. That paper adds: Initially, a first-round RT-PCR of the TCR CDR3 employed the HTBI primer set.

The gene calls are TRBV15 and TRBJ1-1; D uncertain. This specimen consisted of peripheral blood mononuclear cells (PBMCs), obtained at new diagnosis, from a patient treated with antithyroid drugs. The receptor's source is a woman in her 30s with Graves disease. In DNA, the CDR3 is TGTGCCACCAGCAGAGATTCAAGGTTTGGAGCTGAAGCTTTCTTT. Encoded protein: CATSRDSRFGAEAFF.